This T cell receptor beta chain was recovered during a study of control samples from healthy donors and cancer patients (dated by TCRdb to the early 2020s). Concerning this clone: The antigen it recognizes is unknown. Qualities for individual bases were not recorded, and no much larger clone is one base off.

The CDR3 contains 12 residues, cysteine and phenylalanine counted. Only the CDR3 DNA stays, 36 bases, in frame from base 1. The germline V gene (reference sequence) provides CDR1 GTSNPN and CDR2 SVGIG. Between the V and J ends, shortened by 5 bases and 6 bases respectively, the junction contains 13 bases. Library prep was done by the immunoSEQ multiplex PCR assay. This is the immuneACCESS table as TCRdb keeps it, with only in-frame sequences that have V and J called. A part of the clones is gone; compared with another copy, unresolved V genes explain less than half, and the rest is unexplained. The sample table records roughly 120,000 clones; 85% to 90% of these occur just once. Approximately 1% of the sample belongs to the ten largest clones.

The sequence joins TRBV30 to TRBJ1-1; no confident D gene assignment can be made. What was sequenced was PBMCs. The receptor was isolated from a woman aged 50 to 60 with colorectal cancer. The DNA sequence is TGTGCCTGGGGACCTCAAGGTGCTGAAGCTTTCTTT. It specifies CAWGPQGAEAFF. The CDR3, completed at both ends by the reference TRBV30 and TRBJ1-1 genes, gives the full variable domain SQTIHQWPATLVQPVGSPLSLECTVEGTSNPNLYWYRQAAGRGLQLLFYSVGIGQISSEVPQNLSASRPQDRQFILSSKKLLLSDSGFYLCAWGPQGAEAFFGQGTRLTVV.